The 18 T cell receptor beta chains below were found in one sample sequenced in a study of graft-versus-host responses after intestinal transplantation. Clones were sequenced by immunoSEQ multiplex PCR, and TCRdb holds only the in-frame ones, with some missing. The sample has about 88,000 clones; 75% to 95% are singletons. No antigen is known for these receptors. The sample here was unstimulated CD4+ T cells sorted from spleen or lymph node cells, taken before transplant. These receptor sequences come from a human donor who was the organ donor for an intestinal transplant.

The chain combines TRBV10-3 with TRBJ2-1, with 12 bases fitting TRBD2. Per the germline V gene, CDR1 is ENHRY and CDR2 is SYGVKD. V shed 11 bases, J shed 5 bases, and the junction held 19 bases outside the gene matches. The CDR3 runs to 18 residues. CDR3 residues: CASKRASSGRVLNNEQFF. Here the CDR3 DNA reads TGTGCCTCGAAAAGGGCTTCTAGCGGGAGGGTCCTTAACAATGAGCAGTTCTTC.

Written as DNA, the CDR3 is TGCGCCAGCAGCGCAAGACTAGCATCCTACAATGAGCAGTTCTTC. This sequence encodes CASSARLASYNEQFF. The chain carries TRBV5-1 and TRBJ2-1; TRBD2 agrees at 7 bases. Germline CDR1 SGHRS, CDR2 YFSETQ. V was pared by 4 bases and J by 1 base, with 5 bases of the junction left unmatched. CDR3 length: 15 amino acids.

This rearrangement joins TRBV7-9 to TRBJ1-2, with 12 positions matching TRBD1. This CDR3 has 13 amino acids. V was clipped by 5 bases and J by 8 bases; unmatched bases: 3. Looked up from germline, CDR1 is SEHNR and CDR2 is FQNEAQ (reference sequence). CDR3 nucleotides: TGTGCCAGCAGCAGAGGGACAGGGGGCGGCTACACCTTC. It encodes CASSRGTGGGYTF.

The chain combines TRBV30 with TRBJ2-2, with 9 bases lining up with TRBD2. Germline CDR1 is GTSNPN and CDR2 is SVGIG (reference sequence). The CDR3 contains 16 residues. V lost 0 bases, J lost 7 bases, and 9 bases stayed unmatched. The DNA for the CDR3 is TGTGCCTGGAGTGTCAGGCGGGGGGGCCGTAACGGGGAGCTGTTTTTT. This gives the protein CAWSVRRGGRNGELFF.

This clone was counted a few times. The chain joins TRBV7-6 to TRBJ1-3, with D uncertain. Trimming removed 0 bases at V and 0 bases at J, with 3 bases between. The CDR3 runs 14 residues. The V gene's germline CDR1 is SGHVS and CDR2 FNYEAQ. The CDR3 reads CASSLAYSGNTIYF. For the CDR3, the DNA is TGTGCCAGCAGCTTAGCATACTCTGGAAACACCATATATTTT.

The J gene is TRBJ1-3, the V gene TRBV2; the match to TRBD1 covers 7 bases. Per the germline V gene, CDR1 is SNHLY and CDR2 is FYNNEI. Germline trimming cut 6 bases from V and 2 bases from J; bases unmatched to any gene: 4. The CDR3 runs to 14 residues. CDR3 in amino acids: CASRNDRAGNTIYF. The CDR3 nucleotides are TGTGCCAGCAGGAACGACAGGGCTGGAAACACCATATATTTT.

The chain combines TRBV4-1 with TRBJ2-5; D might be TRBD2 (6 bases). Germline assignment: CDR1 MGHRA and CDR2 YSYEKL. The length of the CDR3 is 14 residues. The V and J ends lost 5 bases and 5 bases respectively, with 15 bases between them. The CDR3 spells CASSSRELRETQYF. The CDR3 nucleotides are TGCGCCAGCAGCTCTCGGGAGTTGCGGGAGACCCAGTACTTC.

The rearrangement uses TRBV19 and TRBJ2-1; 15 bases are a match to TRBD2. Germline trimming cut 6 bases from V and 1 base from J; bases unmatched to any gene: 1. CDR1 and CDR2 from the germline V gene are LNHDA and SQIVND (reference sequence). CDR3 length: 16 amino acids. This chain's CDR3 is CASRGLAGGSYNEQFF. CDR3 nucleotide sequence: TGTGCCAGTAGGGGACTAGCGGGAGGTTCCTACAATGAGCAGTTCTTC.

The CDR3 protein is CASSSRSYGYTF. The CDR3 DNA sequence: TGTGCCAGCAGTTCCAGGTCCTATGGCTACACCTTC. The chain uses TRBV28 and TRBJ1-2; D remains unclear. Trimming cost V 4 bases and J 4 bases, with 7 bases left between them. The germline CDR1 and CDR2 sequences are MDHEN and SYDVKM. The CDR3 consists of 12 residues.

This clone was observed a handful of times. V gene TRBV30 combines with J gene TRBJ2-7; no reliable D call. Germline CDR1 and CDR2: GTSNPN and SVGIG (reference sequence). V lost 4 bases to trimming and J lost 0 bases, with 19 bases between them. CDR3 length equals 16 residues. The CDR3 DNA sequence: TGTGCCTGGACCGGTTCGGCCAGACTGAGCTCCTACGAGCAGTACTTC. Encoded protein: CAWTGSARLSSYEQYF.

This chain connects TRBV2 to TRBJ1-1, with TRBD1 matching over 7 bases. Germline V gene data show CDR1 as SNHLY and CDR2 as FYNNEI. The CDR3 is made up of 11 amino acids. Germline trimming cut 11 bases from V and 8 bases from J; bases unmatched to any gene: 8. The CDR3 protein is CAGTAFREAFF. The CDR3 bases are TGTGCCGGGACAGCATTTAGGGAAGCTTTCTTT.

The CDR3 coding sequence is TGTGCCAGCAGCCAAGCACGCGGGATTACCTACGAGCAGTACTTC. Amino acid sequence: CASSQARGITYEQYF. This sequence joins TRBV4-2 and TRBJ2-7; the D gene is possibly TRBD2 (6 bases). V was shortened by 1 base and J by 2 bases, with 12 bases between the two germline ends. The CDR3 is made up of 15 amino acids. Germline-derived CDR1 and CDR2 are LGHNA and YNFKEQ.

The CDR3 spells CAINPSGRGNEQYF. In nucleotides, the CDR3 is TGTGCCATCAACCCTAGCGGGAGAGGTAACGAGCAGTACTTC. V usage is TRBV10-3 and J usage is TRBJ2-7; 10 nucleotides align to TRBD2. The CDR3 covers 14 residues. Germline CDR1 and CDR2: ENHRY and SYGVKD. With V trimmed by 7 bases and J by 5 bases, 8 bases remained unmatched.

The chain couples TRBV4-1 to TRBJ2-5, with D perhaps TRBD1 (5 bases). Germline V gene sequence: CDR1 MGHRA, CDR2 YSYEKL. V lost 0 bases to trimming and J lost 2 bases, with 16 bases between them. This CDR3 has 17 amino acids. The CDR3 protein is CASSQEGAGTRQETQYF. As DNA, the CDR3 is TGCGCCAGCAGCCAAGAAGGGGCAGGAACGAGGCAAGAGACCCAGTACTTC.

The genes are TRBV9 and TRBJ2-7; 10 positions agree with TRBD1. This CDR3 region has 15 residues. The V segment lost 0 bases and the J segment 0 bases; nucleotides outside the gene matches: 0. The germline V gene has CDR1 SGDLS and CDR2 YYNGEE. CDR3 loop: CASSVGTGGSYEQYF. DNA of the CDR3: TGTGCCAGCAGCGTAGGGACAGGGGGCTCCTACGAGCAGTACTTC.

This clone showed up just once. This chain connects TRBV7-3 to TRBJ2-2; no reliable D call. V lost 1 base, J lost 5 bases, and 11 bases lay in between. CDR1 and CDR2 (germline): SGHTA, FQGTGA. There are 15 residues in the CDR3. Here the CDR3 DNA reads TGTGCCAGCAGCTTAAATAGGCAGGCGACCGGGGAGCTGTTTTTT. Amino acids: CASSLNRQATGELFF.

V and J are TRBV7-2 and TRBJ2-7; 7 nucleotides align to TRBD2. The V and J ends lost 5 bases and 2 bases, in that order; junction bases with no gene match: 9. The CDR3 is made up of 15 amino acids. Germline V gene data show CDR1 as SGHTA and CDR2 as FQGNSA. The CDR3 protein is CASSEGLVGPYEQYF. The CDR3 DNA follows: TGTGCCAGCAGCGAAGGACTAGTTGGGCCCTACGAGCAGTACTTC.

V usage is TRBV5-1 and J usage is TRBJ2-1; D is possibly TRBD2 (6 bases). Per germline, CDR1 SGHRS and CDR2 YFSETQ. The V and J ends lost 0 bases and 7 bases respectively, with 23 bases between them. The CDR3 runs to 18 residues. As DNA, the CDR3 is TGCGCCAGCAGCTTGGTACTCTCCCTAAGGGCCGGAGGGAATGAGCAGTTCTTC. Translation: CASSLVLSLRAGGNEQFF.